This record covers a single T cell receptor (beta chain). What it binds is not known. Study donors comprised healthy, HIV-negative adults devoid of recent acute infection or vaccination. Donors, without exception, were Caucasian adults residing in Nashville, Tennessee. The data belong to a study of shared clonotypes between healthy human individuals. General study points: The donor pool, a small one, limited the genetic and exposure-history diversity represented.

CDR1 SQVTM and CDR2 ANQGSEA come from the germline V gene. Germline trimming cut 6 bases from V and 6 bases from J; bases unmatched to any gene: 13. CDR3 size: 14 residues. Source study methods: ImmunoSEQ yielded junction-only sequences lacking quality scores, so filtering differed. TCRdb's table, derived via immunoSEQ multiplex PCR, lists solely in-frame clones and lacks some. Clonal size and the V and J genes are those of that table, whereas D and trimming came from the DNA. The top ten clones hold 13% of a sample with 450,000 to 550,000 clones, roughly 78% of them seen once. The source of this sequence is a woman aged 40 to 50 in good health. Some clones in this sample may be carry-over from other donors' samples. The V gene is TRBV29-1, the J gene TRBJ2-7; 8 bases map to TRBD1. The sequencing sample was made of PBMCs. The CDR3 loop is CSVETQGAVGEQYF. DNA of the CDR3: TGCAGCGTCGAAACGCAGGGGGCGGTCGGCGAGCAGTACTTC.